The next 32 T cell receptor beta chains were all read from a single sample in a study of T cells in Graves' hyperthyroidism and ophthalmopathy. TCR beta CDR3 regions were amplified from RNA transcripts. The HTBI set primed first-round TCR CDR3 RT-PCR. Each CDR3 protein is one row after TCRdb ran MiXCR on the multiplex PCR reads. The repertoire holds about 600,000 distinct CDR3 sequences, more than 14% seen once, with under 15% in the top ten. The source material was blood. The receptors originated from a woman in her forties or fifties with Graves' ophthalmopathy.

The chain links TRBV20-1 to TRBJ1-5; no clear D gene. Deletions cut 6 bases from V and 8 bases from J, with 8 bases between. The CDR3 has 10 amino acids. The V gene's germline CDR1 is DFQATT and CDR2 SNEGSKA (reference sequence). Here the CDR3 reads CSAGIKPQHF. Here the CDR3 DNA reads TGCAGTGCCGGAATCAAGCCCCAGCATTTT.

This clonotype was recorded at least ten times. The chain recombines TRBV5-1 with TRBJ2-1; 7 positions match TRBD2. The CDR3 is made up of 16 amino acids. The J segment lost 5 bases and the V segment lost 2 bases, leaving 10 bases of the junction unmatched. Germline loops: CDR1 SGHRS, CDR2 YFSETQ. Written as DNA, the CDR3 is TGCGCCAGCAGCTTTCCGGCGGGAGTCGTCAACAATGAGCAGTTCTTC. Amino acids: CASSFPAGVVNNEQFF.

This clonotype was detected only a few times. Possible read error: a much larger clone is one base away. This chain joins TRBV7-9 and TRBJ2-1; 9 bases match TRBD2. With V trimmed by 4 bases and J by 12 bases, 13 bases remained unmatched. The CDR3 consists of 15 residues. The V gene's germline CDR1 is SEHNR and CDR2 FQNEAQ (reference sequence). CDR3 sequence: CASSSRPSGNDGQFF. CDR3 bases: TGTGCCAGCAGCTCACGCCCTAGCGGGAATGATGGGCAGTTCTTC.

The table lists this clonotype with a few counts. J is TRBJ2-2 and V is TRBV7-2; 10 positions agree with TRBD2. The germline CDR1 and CDR2 sequences are SGHTA and FQGNSA. This CDR3 region has 16 residues. V trimming: 5 bases; J trimming: 1 base; junction bases outside the gene matches: 4. The CDR3 region is CASSRRTSGNTGELFF. CDR3 nucleotides: TGTGCCAGCAGCAGGAGGACTAGCGGGAACACCGGGGAGCTGTTTTTT.

Ten or more counts support this clonotype. CDR3 nucleotides: TGTGCCAGCAGCTTATGGGGGAGGACTGAAGCTTTCTTT. Amino acid sequence: CASSLWGRTEAFF. J is TRBJ1-1 and V is TRBV11-1, with D possibly being TRBD1 (5 bases). V lost 2 bases and J 5 bases, leaving 9 bases between the germline ends. This CDR3 has 13 residues. Germline V gene sequence: CDR1 SGHAT, CDR2 FQDESV (reference sequence).

With regard to this clonotype: One end of the junction is discordant with germline, which a read error may explain. The rearrangement links TRBV20-1 to TRBJ1-5, with D hard to call. The CDR3 covers 14 residues. CDR1 and CDR2 from the germline V gene are DFQATT and SNEGSKA (reference sequence). The CDR3: CSARGAEGSQPQHF. CDR3 DNA: TGCAGTGCCAGAGGTGCGGAGGGAAGTCAGCCCCAGCATTTT.

Ten or more counts support this clonotype. The rearrangement links TRBV18 to TRBJ2-5; D tentatively reads TRBD1 or TRBD2 (5 bases each). CDR3 length: 12 residues. Per germline, CDR1 KGHSH and CDR2 LQKENI. V lost 6 bases to trimming and J lost 5 bases, with 10 bases between them. The CDR3 spells CASSVGTETQYF. CDR3 bases: TGTGCCAGCTCCGTAGGGACCGAGACCCAGTACTTC. The full variable domain, completed using reference TRBV18 and TRBJ2-5, is NAGVMQNPRHLVRRRGQEARLRCSPMKGHSHVYWYRQLPEEGLKFMVYLQKENIIDESGMPKERFSAEFPKEGPSILRIQQVVRGDSAAYFCASSVGTETQYFGPGTRLLVL.

This clonotype was counted many times. The V and J genes are TRBV14 and TRBJ2-3, with TRBD2 matching over 12 bases. Germline CDR1 reads SGHDN; CDR2 reads FVKESK. V lost 3 bases to trimming and J lost 2 bases; unmatched junction nucleotides: 3. The CDR3 extends over 16 amino acids. CDR3 in DNA: TGTGCCAGCAGCCACGGACTAGCGGGAATCACAGATACGCAGTATTTT. It yields the protein CASSHGLAGITDTQYF.

V gene TRBV28 combines with J gene TRBJ2-6; weak D call: TRBD2 (6 bases). The CDR3 has 18 amino acids. CDR1 and CDR2 from the germline V gene are MDHEN and SYDVKM. V lost 5 bases and J lost 2, with 19 bases in between. CDR3 loop: CASSARGLRVAGANVLTF. DNA of the CDR3: TGTGCCAGCAGTGCCAGAGGACTACGAGTAGCTGGGGCCAACGTCCTGACTTTC.

This chain connects TRBV6-1 to TRBJ2-1; TRBD2 aligns across 13 bases. Germline CDR1 reads MNHNS; CDR2 reads SASEGT. V dropped 6 bases and J dropped 12; count of bases not matched to a gene: 17. The CDR3 has 17 residues. The DNA for the CDR3 is TGTGCCAGCAGCGACAATATGGGAGGACTAGCGGGAGATACGCAGTTCTTC. Protein: CASSDNMGGLAGDTQFF.

This clonotype was counted ten times or more. J is TRBJ1-1 and V is TRBV7-9, with D hard to call. V was clipped by 3 bases and J by 1 base, with 12 bases between them. The CDR3 consists of 15 residues. Germline V lookup: CDR1 SEHNR, CDR2 FQNEAQ (reference sequence). CDR3: CASSFGGGGNTEAFF. The DNA for the CDR3 is TGTGCCAGCAGCTTTGGAGGAGGAGGGAACACTGAAGCTTTCTTT.

The chain joins TRBV29-1 to TRBJ2-7; 8 nucleotides line up with TRBD1. There are 12 residues in the CDR3. V dropped 7 bases and J dropped 5; count of bases not matched to a gene: 7. Germline assignment: CDR1 SQVTM and CDR2 ANQGSEA. Written as DNA, the CDR3 is TGCAGCGGATCGACAGGGGATCACGAGCAGTACTTC. Translating it yields CSGSTGDHEQYF.

In this sample, this clonotype turned up many times. The J gene is TRBJ2-1, the V gene TRBV7-2, with 9 bases that match TRBD2. With 1 base clipped from V and 4 bases from J, the junction kept 8 bases outside the gene matches. This CDR3 contains 17 residues. Germline CDR1 reads SGHTA; CDR2 reads FQGNSA. As DNA, the CDR3 is TGTGCCAGCAGCTTAGTTCGGGGCGGGAGGGGGTACAATGAGCAGTTCTTC. Translation: CASSLVRGGRGYNEQFF.

The CDR3 spells CATSRESGGSGNTIYF. The CDR3 DNA is TGTGCCACCAGCAGAGAATCAGGGGGCTCTGGAAACACCATATATTTT. V usage is TRBV15 and J usage is TRBJ1-3; 7 nucleotides agree with TRBD1. The CDR3 covers 16 residues. CDR1 LNHNV and CDR2 YYDKDF come from the germline V gene (reference sequence). After removal of 0 bases from V and 0 bases from J, the junction contained 2 bases not matched to a gene.

The rearrangement uses TRBV6-2 or TRBV6-3 and TRBJ2-7; D is unclear. From germline, CDR1 is MNHEY and CDR2 SVGEGT. The CDR3 is 15 amino acids. The germline V and J ends were trimmed by 2 bases and 3 bases, with 14 bases remaining between them. The DNA of the CDR3 is TGTGCCAGCAGTTACCTCGGTCGCCAATACTACGAGCAGTACTTC. This gives the protein CASSYLGRQYYEQYF.

This clonotype occurred many times. The chain carries TRBV13 and TRBJ2-5, with 8 positions matching TRBD1. CDR3 length equals 13 residues. The V and J ends lost 5 bases and 4 bases, in that order; junction bases with no gene match: 3. CDR1 and CDR2 from the germline V gene are PRHDT and FYEKMQ (reference sequence). The CDR3 reads CASSRDRRETQYF. The CDR3 DNA reads TGTGCCAGCAGCCGGGACAGGAGAGAGACCCAGTACTTC.

This clonotype has just a few counts. The J gene is TRBJ2-7, the V gene TRBV19, with D hard to call. The CDR3 loop spans 15 amino acids. V was shortened by 0 bases and J by 2 bases, with 11 bases between the two germline ends. CDR1 LNHDA and CDR2 SQIVND come from the germline V gene (reference sequence). CDR3 in amino acids: CASSIDGAGPYEQYF. The CDR3 coding sequence is TGTGCCAGTAGTATAGATGGTGCAGGTCCCTACGAGCAGTACTTC.

This chain joins TRBV6-2 or TRBV6-3 and TRBJ2-1; tentatively, D is TRBD1 or TRBD2 (5 bases each). This CDR3 region has 14 residues. V was pared by 0 bases and J by 5 bases, with 8 bases between. Germline V gene lookup returns CDR1 MNHEY and CDR2 SVGEGT. The DNA for the CDR3 is TGTGCCAGCAGTTACTCCGGGACCCACAATGAGCAGTTCTTC. Its translation is CASSYSGTHNEQFF.

The rearrangement joins TRBV30 to TRBJ1-2, with 8 bases aligning to TRBD1. The CDR3 spans 13 residues. CDR1 and CDR2 (germline): GTSNPN, SVGIG (reference sequence). J lost 8 bases, V lost 3 bases, and 8 bases had no gene match. CDR3 DNA: TGTGCCTGGAGGCGGGCCAGGGGGCGAGGCTACACCTTC. Its translation is CAWRRARGRGYTF. The entire variable domain, with the rest obtained from reference TRBV30 and TRBJ1-2, is as follows: SQTIHQWPATLVQPVGSPLSLECTVEGTSNPNLYWYRQAAGRGLQLLFYSVGIGQISSEVPQNLSASRPQDRQFILSSKKLLLSDSGFYLCAWRRARGRGYTFGSGTRLTVV.

The table lists this clonotype with many counts. This chain links TRBV2 with TRBJ1-5; 7 bases are shared with TRBD1. This CDR3 region has 14 residues. Germline CDR1 reads SNHLY; CDR2 reads FYNNEI. The trim removed 4 bases at V and 4 bases at J, leaving 4 bases unmatched. The CDR3 DNA reads as TGTGCCAGCAGTGGGAGACAGGGTAATCAGCCCCAGCATTTT. Translating gives CASSGRQGNQPQHF.

This clonotype was counted at least ten times. J is TRBJ2-1 and V is TRBV28; possibly TRBD2 for D (5 bases). Per the germline V gene, CDR1 is MDHEN and CDR2 is SYDVKM. Trimming left V 7 bases short and J 6 bases short, with 7 bases between. CDR3 size: 11 residues. The CDR3 coding sequence is TGTGCCAGCACTAGCATCAATGAGCAGTTCTTC. It is translated as CASTSINEQFF. The full variable domain, with the rest looked up from reference TRBV28 and TRBJ2-1, is DVKVTQSSRYLVKRTGEKVFLECVQDMDHENMFWYRQDPGLGLRLIYFSYDVKMKEKGDIPEGYSVSREKKERFSLILESASTNQTSMYLCASTSINEQFFGPGTRLTVL.

Ten or more counts support this clonotype. The rearrangement joins TRBV27 to TRBJ2-7; 13 bases fit TRBD2. The germline V gene encodes CDR1 MNHEY and CDR2 SMNVEV (reference sequence). CDR3 length equals 16 residues. Unmatched junction bases numbered 10, after V lost 4 bases and J lost 7 bases. The CDR3, as DNA: TGTGCCAGCAGTTCCCTTTTACAGGGACTAGCGGGGGAGCAGTACTTC. Translated, it gives CASSSLLQGLAGEQYF.

This clonotype was found many times. The chain has TRBV6-1 and TRBJ2-3, with 9 positions matching TRBD1. Germline trimming cut 6 bases from V and 1 base from J; bases unmatched to any gene: 5. Per germline, CDR1 MNHNS and CDR2 SASEGT. The CDR3 sequence is 15 residues long. In DNA form, the CDR3 reads TGTGCCAGCAGGCTCACAGGGGGCGGCACAGATACGCAGTATTTT. This encodes CASRLTGGGTDTQYF.

The chain is built from TRBV5-1 and TRBJ2-5; 8 nucleotides match TRBD2. This CDR3 comprises 19 residues. The germline CDR1 and CDR2 sequences are SGHRS and YFSETQ. V shed 2 bases, J shed 1 base, and the junction held 16 bases outside the gene matches. CDR3 protein: CASSLQQGRVSGAQETQYF. As DNA, the CDR3 is TGCGCCAGCAGCTTACAGCAGGGAAGGGTTAGCGGGGCCCAAGAGACCCAGTACTTC.

J is TRBJ2-2 and V is TRBV4-2; D possibly uses TRBD1 or TRBD2 (6 bases each). Germline V gene sequence: CDR1 LGHNA, CDR2 YNFKEQ. The CDR3 sequence is 16 residues long. Between the trimmed V and J ends, which lost 1 base and 11 bases, there was a span of 20 bases. The CDR3 region has the DNA TGTGCCAGCAGCCAAGGTCGACGGGGGCGGGGTGGAGAGCTGTTTTTT. It translates to CASSQGRRGRGGELFF.

The rearrangement links TRBV7-6 to TRBJ2-7; D might be TRBD1 or TRBD2, each matching 5 bases. CDR3 length: 15 amino acids. V lost 4 bases and J 3 bases, leaving 16 bases between the germline ends. The V gene's germline CDR1 is SGHVS and CDR2 FNYEAQ. Here the CDR3 reads CASSSIGEEGYEQYF. Written as DNA, the CDR3 is TGTGCCAGCAGCTCAATAGGGGAAGAGGGCTACGAGCAGTACTTC.

In its sample, this clonotype was seen many times. In nucleotides, the CDR3 is TGCGGGGGACTAGCGGAAGGAATTGATTGGATGGGACGGGCCTACGAGCAGTACTTC. Translating gives CGGLAEGIDWMGRAYEQYF. The chain links TRBV5-1 to TRBJ2-7; TRBD2 aligns across 11 bases. CDR1 and CDR2 (germline): SGHRS, YFSETQ. The CDR3 consists of 19 residues.

This clonotype was observed at least ten times. The V and J genes are TRBV20-1 and TRBJ1-5; 9 bases match TRBD1. This CDR3 has 13 amino acids. Germline V gene data show CDR1 as DFQATT and CDR2 as SNEGSKA (reference sequence). V trimming: 2 bases; J trimming: 7 bases; junction bases outside the gene matches: 3. The CDR3: CSARPGQGQPQHF. In DNA form, the CDR3 reads TGCAGTGCTAGACCGGGACAGGGACAGCCCCAGCATTTT.

The gene calls are TRBV19 and TRBJ2-2, with 9 nucleotides matching TRBD2. The V and J ends lost 3 bases and 4 bases, in that order; junction bases with no gene match: 9. CDR3 size: 17 residues. Per the germline V gene, CDR1 is LNHDA and CDR2 is SQIVND (reference sequence). DNA for the CDR3: TGTGCCAGTAGTATCTATAGCGGGAGCCCGGGCACCGGGGAGCTGTTTTTT. Protein: CASSIYSGSPGTGELFF.

This clonotype has a count of ten or more. The V call is TRBV7-8, the J call TRBJ1-2, with D possibly TRBD1 on 5 matching bases. CDR3 length: 14 residues. Trimming removed 5 bases from V and 2 bases from J, with 12 bases in between. Per germline, CDR1 SGHVS and CDR2 FQNEAQ. The CDR3 DNA sequence: TGTGCCAGCAGCCCTCGACAGAGGAACTATGGCTACACCTTC. Translated, it gives CASSPRQRNYGYTF.

This clonotype appeared a few times. The chain recombines TRBV24-1 with TRBJ2-5, with TRBD2 matching 7 bases. The ends lost 2 bases at V and 2 bases at J; junction bases unmatched: 4. CDR1 is KGHDR and CDR2 is SFDVKD in the germline V gene. CDR3 length: 15 residues. Here the CDR3 DNA reads TGTGCCACCAGTGATTGGTGGGGAGGGCAAGAGACCCAGTACTTC. It is translated as CATSDWWGGQETQYF.

This clonotype was detected many times. V and J are TRBV5-1 and TRBJ1-1, with D maybe TRBD1 (5 bases). Germline CDR1 reads SGHRS; CDR2 reads YFSETQ. Between the trimmed V and J ends, which lost 0 bases and 0 bases, there was a span of 9 bases. The CDR3 spans 15 residues. In DNA form, the CDR3 reads TGCGCCAGCAGCTTGGTGTCAGGGATGAACACTGAAGCTTTCTTT. This sequence encodes CASSLVSGMNTEAFF. The full variable domain, its missing parts supplied by reference TRBV5-1 and TRBJ1-1, is KAGVTQTPRYLIKTRGQQVTLSCSPISGHRSVSWYQQTPGQGLQFLFEYFSETQRNKGNFPGRFSGRQFSNSRSEMNVSTLELGDSALYLCASSLVSGMNTEAFFGQGTRLTVV.